This T cell receptor (beta chain) derives from a study of OX40 agonist ivuxolimab in advanced cancers. Study details: Hepatocellular carcinoma, melanoma, renal cell or head and neck cancer affected the dose-escalation patients.

The protocol was immunoSEQ multiplex PCR, while the TCRdb copy is restricted to in-frame clones and leaves out a portion. The data hold 45,000 to 65,000 clones, with roughly 77% observed a single time. Trimming took 6 bases from V and 5 from J, leaving 14 bases between them. This CDR3 spans 14 amino acids. Germline V CDR1 and CDR2: MDHEN, SYDVKM. This receptor was obtained from an adult with an advanced solid tumor such as melanoma, head and neck, liver or kidney cancer. The rearrangement joins TRBV28 to TRBJ1-5; D unclear. The sample was CD4+ or CD8+ T cells sorted from blood, taken in a trial of the OX40 agonist ivuxolimab. This CDR3 reads CASSHTVADQPQHF. CDR3 DNA: TGTGCCAGCAGCCACACGGTGGCGGATCAGCCCCAGCATTTT.